The T cell receptor (beta chain) described here comes from a study of control samples from healthy donors and cancer patients. The V gene's germline CDR1 is SGHRS and CDR2 YFSETQ. The germline V and J ends were trimmed by 1 base and 11 bases, with 12 bases remaining between them. The CDR3 consists of 13 residues. Some clones are missing from TCRdb's copy, which holds only in-frame ones; the method was immunoSEQ multiplex PCR. The table lists some 120,000 clones, about 92% of them singletons. Sample: PBMCs. The TCR sequence derives from a man aged 45-60 years with head and neck cancer. The rearrangement joins TRBV5-1 to TRBJ2-2, with D hard to call. The CDR3 nucleotides are TGCGCCAGCAGCTTGCCAGGAAACGGTGAGCTGTTTTTT. As protein: CASSLPGNGELFF. Combining the CDR3 with reference TRBV5-1 and TRBJ2-2 gives the whole variable domain KAGVTQTPRYLIKTRGQQVTLSCSPISGHRSVSWYQQTPGQGLQFLFEYFSETQRNKGNFPGRFSGRQFSNSRSEMNVSTLELGDSALYLCASSLPGNGELFFGEGSRLTVL.